The following is a T cell receptor (beta chain) sequence with its context. Method: immunoSEQ multiplex PCR; TCRdb's copy keeps in-frame clones and lacks some. The sample has about 96,000 clones, 90% to 95% seen once. This record belongs to a study of control samples from healthy donors and cancer patients. Deletions cut 2 bases from V and 2 bases from J, with 16 bases between. The CDR3 is 17 residues long. Germline values: CDR1 MNHEY, CDR2 SVGEGT. The chain carries TRBV6-2 or TRBV6-3 and TRBJ1-5; D gene uncertain. Sequencing input: blood. The receptor's source is a man between 18 and 35 years old in good health. The CDR3 here is CASSYGYQVVGNQPQHF. In DNA form, the CDR3 reads TGTGCCAGCAGTTACGGTTACCAGGTGGTGGGCAATCAGCCCCAGCATTTT.